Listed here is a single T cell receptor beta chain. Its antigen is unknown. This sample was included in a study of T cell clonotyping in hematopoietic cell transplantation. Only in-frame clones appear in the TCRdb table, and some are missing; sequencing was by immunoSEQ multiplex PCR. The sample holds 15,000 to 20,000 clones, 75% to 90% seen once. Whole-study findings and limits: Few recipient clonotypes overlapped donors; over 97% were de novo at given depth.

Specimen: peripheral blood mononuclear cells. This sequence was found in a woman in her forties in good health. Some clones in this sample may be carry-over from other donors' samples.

CDR3 protein: CASSPDSRPWLFF. The DNA of the CDR3 is TGTGCCAGCAGTCCCGACAGTCGCCCTTGGCTGTTTTTT. The chain joins TRBV28 to TRBJ1-4; a weak D match, TRBD1 (5 bases). This CDR3 has 13 residues. Germline CDR1 is MDHEN and CDR2 is SYDVKM. Trimming took 5 bases from V and 14 from J, leaving 18 bases between them. The full variable domain, its missing parts supplied by reference TRBV28 and TRBJ1-4, is DVKVTQSSRYLVKRTGEKVFLECVQDMDHENMFWYRQDPGLGLRLIYFSYDVKMKEKGDIPEGYSVSREKKERFSLILESASTNQTSMYLCASSPDSRPWLFFGSGTQLSVL.